Sequencing of this TCR beta chain was carried out in a study of OX40 agonist ivuxolimab in advanced cancers. The CDR3 length is 13 residues. Germline values: CDR1 SNHLY, CDR2 FYNNEI. V gave up 4 bases and J gave up 4 bases, with 11 bases separating them. Sequenced by immunoSEQ multiplex PCR; TCRdb stores in-frame clones only, minus some. The sample yields 30,000 or so clones, more than 75% seen once. General observations from the study: On average, CD8+ T cells showed a greater number of expanded clones than CD4+.

This clone occurred once. The antigen is unknown. This receptor was identified in an adult with an advanced solid tumor such as melanoma, head and neck, liver or kidney cancer. This sequence joins TRBV2 and TRBJ2-7, with D possibly being TRBD2 (6 bases). The sequencing here drew on CD4+ or CD8+ T cells sorted from blood, taken in a trial of the OX40 agonist ivuxolimab. The CDR3 region has the DNA TGTGCCAGCAGTGGGGAGGTGCTTTACGAGCAGTACTTC. It encodes CASSGEVLYEQYF.